This T cell receptor (beta chain) comes out of a study of beta chain features in type 1 diabetes. CD45RO/CCR7/CD25/CD127/CD95/CD27 separated CD4+ naive, central memory, regulatory and stem cell-like memory cells by sorting. Details on this clone: The antigen remains undetermined.

Study results and limitations: When Type 1 diabetes patients were examined, their TCRB CDR3s proved moderately but significantly shorter in all four CD4+ subsets. Compared to healthy donors, patients appeared to have naive, central memory and Treg TCRB repertoires that were more alike.

Expressed TCRB transcripts were sequenced, since all the RNA that had been isolated was reverse transcribed. Clones were sequenced by immunoSEQ multiplex PCR, and TCRdb holds only the in-frame ones, with some missing. The sample carries around 40,000 clones, approximately 70% recorded once. The length of the CDR3 is 16 residues. The germline CDR1 and CDR2 sequences are SGHTA and FQGNSA. V shed 1 base and J 2 bases; nucleotides not matched to a gene: 5. The clonotype was recovered from a woman aged 18-29 years with type 1 diabetes. Sequencing used Tregs from blood. J is TRBJ2-7 and V is TRBV7-2; 10 positions agree with TRBD2. The CDR3 reads CASSLDSGGIPYEQYF. CDR3 in DNA: TGTGCCAGCAGCTTAGATAGCGGGGGGATACCCTACGAGCAGTACTTC. Supplemented by reference TRBV7-2 and TRBJ2-7, the full variable domain reads GAGVSQSPSNKVTEKGKDVELRCDPISGHTALYWYRQSLGQGLEFLIYFQGNSAPDKSGLPSDRFSAERTGGSVSTLTIQRTQQEDSAVYLCASSLDSGGIPYEQYFGPGTRLTVT.